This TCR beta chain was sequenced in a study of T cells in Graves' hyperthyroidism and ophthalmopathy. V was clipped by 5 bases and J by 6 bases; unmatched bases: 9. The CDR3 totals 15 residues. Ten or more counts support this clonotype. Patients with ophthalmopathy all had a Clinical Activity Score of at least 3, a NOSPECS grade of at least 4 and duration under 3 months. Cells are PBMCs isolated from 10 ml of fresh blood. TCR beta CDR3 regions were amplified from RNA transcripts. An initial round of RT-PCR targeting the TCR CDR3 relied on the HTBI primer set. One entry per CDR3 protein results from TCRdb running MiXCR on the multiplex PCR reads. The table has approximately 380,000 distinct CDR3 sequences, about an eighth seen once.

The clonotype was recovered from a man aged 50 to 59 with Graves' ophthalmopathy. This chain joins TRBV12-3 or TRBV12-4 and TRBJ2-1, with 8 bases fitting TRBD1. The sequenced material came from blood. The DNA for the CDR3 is TGTGCCAGCAGTACCCGGACAGGGCGCATCAATGAGCAGTTCTTC. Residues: CASSTRTGRINEQFF.